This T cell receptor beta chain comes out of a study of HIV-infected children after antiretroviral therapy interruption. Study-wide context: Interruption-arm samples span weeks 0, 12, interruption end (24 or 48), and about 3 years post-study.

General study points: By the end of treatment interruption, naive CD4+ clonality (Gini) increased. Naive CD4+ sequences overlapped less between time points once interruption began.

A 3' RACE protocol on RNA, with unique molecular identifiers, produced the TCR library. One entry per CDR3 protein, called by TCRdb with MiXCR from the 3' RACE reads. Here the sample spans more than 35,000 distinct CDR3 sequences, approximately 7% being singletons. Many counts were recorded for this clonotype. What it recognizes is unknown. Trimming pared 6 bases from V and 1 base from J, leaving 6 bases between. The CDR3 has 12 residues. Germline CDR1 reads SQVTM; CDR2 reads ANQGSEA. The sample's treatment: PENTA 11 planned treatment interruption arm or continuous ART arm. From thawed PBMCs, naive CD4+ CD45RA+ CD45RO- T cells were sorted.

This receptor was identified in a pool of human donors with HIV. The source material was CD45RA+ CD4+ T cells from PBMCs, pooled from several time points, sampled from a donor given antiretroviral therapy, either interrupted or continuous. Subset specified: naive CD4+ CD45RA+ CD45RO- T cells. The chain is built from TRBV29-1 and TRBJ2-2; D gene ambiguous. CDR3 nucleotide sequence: TGCAGCGTCTACAAGAACACCGGGGAGCTGTTTTTT. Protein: CSVYKNTGELFF.